These 5 T cell receptor beta chains were sequenced from one sample in a study of blood T cell repertoires in COVID-19. Libraries were prepared by immunoSEQ multiplex PCR; TCRdb keeps only in-frame clonotypes and omits some of them. The table lists about 58,000 clones, about four fifths of them singletons, with around 5% in the top ten. The sample was peripheral blood. These receptors all stem from a human donor in a cohort sampled during active COVID-19.

The rearrangement joins TRBV7-9 to TRBJ2-7, with 9 bases fitting TRBD2. The CDR3 totals 17 residues. The junction had 14 bases not matched to a gene; V was cut back by 5 bases and J by 3 bases. CDR1 SEHNR and CDR2 FQNEAQ come from the germline V gene (reference sequence). CDR3 bases: TGTGCCAGCAGCCGGACGACTAGCGGAAACCCTTACTACGAGCAGTACTTC. Protein sequence: CASSRTTSGNPYYEQYF. The full variable domain, rest sourced from reference TRBV7-9 and TRBJ2-7, is DTGVSQNPRHKITKRGQNVTFRCDPISEHNRLYWYRQTLGQGPEFLTYFQNEAQLEKSRLLSDRFSAERPKGSFSTLEIQRTEQGDSAMYLCASSRTTSGNPYYEQYFGPGTRLTVT.

V gene TRBV11-2 combines with J gene TRBJ2-7; 7 positions agree with TRBD1. Per the germline V gene, CDR1 is SGHAT and CDR2 is FQNNGV. The CDR3 covers 15 residues. The V gene end was trimmed by 2 bases and the J gene end by 3 bases; junction bases not matched to a gene: 7. The DNA of the CDR3 is TGTGCCAGCAGCTTATGGGACAGCCTACTCTACGAGCAGTACTTC. Protein product: CASSLWDSLLYEQYF.

V and J are TRBV6-2 or TRBV6-3 and TRBJ1-5, with unresolved D. This CDR3 spans 14 amino acids. Trimming pared 6 bases from V and 2 bases from J, leaving 11 bases between. The V gene's germline CDR1 is MNHEY and CDR2 SVGEGT. The CDR3 region is CASSTIRGNQPQHF. CDR3 nucleotides: TGTGCCAGCAGCACCATCCGGGGCAATCAGCCCCAGCATTTT.

The J gene is TRBJ2-7, the V gene TRBV18, with a tentative D call TRBD1 (6 bases). Germline V gives CDR1 KGHSH, CDR2 LQKENI. The CDR3 totals 14 residues. V dropped 3 bases and J dropped 5 bases, with 14 bases sitting between them. CDR3 DNA sequence: TGTGCCAGCTCACCGCCTGGGACATACGACGAGCAGTACTTC. As protein: CASSPPGTYDEQYF.

This chain connects TRBV5-1 to TRBJ2-5, with D possibly matching TRBD2 (6 bases). The CDR3 covers 18 residues. The germline V gene has CDR1 SGHRS and CDR2 YFSETQ. Deletions cut 0 bases from V and 2 bases from J, with 20 bases between. This chain's CDR3 is CASSLAGRPRRSQETQYF. The CDR3 DNA is TGCGCCAGCAGCTTGGCAGGGAGGCCCAGAAGGAGTCAAGAGACCCAGTACTTC.